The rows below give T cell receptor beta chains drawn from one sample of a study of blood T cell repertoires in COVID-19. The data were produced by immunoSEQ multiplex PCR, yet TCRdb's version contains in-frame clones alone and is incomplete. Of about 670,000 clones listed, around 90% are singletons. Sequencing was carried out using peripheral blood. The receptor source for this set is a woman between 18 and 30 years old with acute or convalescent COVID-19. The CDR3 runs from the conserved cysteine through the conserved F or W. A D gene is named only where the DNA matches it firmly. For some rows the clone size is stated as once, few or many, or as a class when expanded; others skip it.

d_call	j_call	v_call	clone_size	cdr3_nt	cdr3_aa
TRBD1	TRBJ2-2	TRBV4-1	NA	TGCGCCAGCAGCCACCCTCAGGGGGCCGACACCGGGGAGCTGTTTTTT	CASSHPQGADTGELFF
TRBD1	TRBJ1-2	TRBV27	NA	TGTGCCAGCAGCCAACAGGGGGCGCCTAGGTATGGCTACACCTTC	CASSQQGAPRYGYTF
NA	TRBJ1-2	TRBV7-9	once	TGTGCCAGCAGCCCTCGAGACTATGGCTACACCTTC	CASSPRDYGYTF
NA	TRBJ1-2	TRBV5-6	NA	TGTGCCAGCAGCCCACATATCGGGGGTGGCTACACCTTC	CASSPHIGGGYTF
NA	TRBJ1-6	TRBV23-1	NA	TGCGCCAGCCGCCGGGACACGGTAAATTCACCCCTCCACTTT	CASRRDTVNSPLHF
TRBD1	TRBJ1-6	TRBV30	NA	TGTGCCTGGAGTATCCGCGGGCGGGGGACAGGGAATTCACCCCTCCACTTT	CAWSIRGRGTGNSPLHF
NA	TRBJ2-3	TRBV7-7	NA	TGTGCCAGCAGCCCCCTAAAGGGGGTCACAGATACGCAGTATTTT	CASSPLKGVTDTQYF
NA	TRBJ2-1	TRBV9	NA	TGTGCCAGCAGCGTAGGCCAGCGGATCAATGAGCAGTTCTTC	CASSVGQRINEQFF
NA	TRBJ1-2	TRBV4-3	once	TGCGCCAGCAGCCAAGATAGGAGTTACTATGGCTACACCTTC	CASSQDRSYYGYTF
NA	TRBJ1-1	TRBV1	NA	TGCACCAGCAGCCCCCACGGGGTGGACAGGGGATCCACTGAAGCTTTCTTT	CTSSPHGVDRGSTEAFF
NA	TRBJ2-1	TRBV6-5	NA	TGTGCCAGCAGCTCCGGACTGCTTCCCTACAATGAGCAGTTCTTC	CASSSGLLPYNEQFF
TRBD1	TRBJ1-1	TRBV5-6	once	TGTGCCAGCAGCTTGGGGTCCGGGACAGGAAACACTGAAGCTTTCTTT	CASSLGSGTGNTEAFF
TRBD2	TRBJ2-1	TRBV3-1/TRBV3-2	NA	TGTGCCAGCAGACCGATAGCGGGGGAGAAGTTCTTC	CASRPIAGEKFF
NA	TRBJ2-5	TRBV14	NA	TGTGCCAGCAGCCAAGATCTCCAGGGATGGGGCGAGACCCAGTACTTC	CASSQDLQGWGETQYF
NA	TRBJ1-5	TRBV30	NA	TGTGCCTGGAGTTTGGGACACTTCAATCAGCCCCAGCATTTT	CAWSLGHFNQPQHF
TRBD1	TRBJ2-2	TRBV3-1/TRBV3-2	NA	TGTGCCAGCAGCCCTGGACAGGGTAGTACCACCGGGGAGCTGTTTTTT	CASSPGQGSTTGELFF
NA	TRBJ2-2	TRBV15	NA	TGTGCCACCAGCAACAGGGACGGTACCACCGGGGAGCTGTTTTTT	CATSNRDGTTGELFF
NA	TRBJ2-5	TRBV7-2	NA	TGTGCCAGCAGCTTAGATCCTGGCAGGGGTTTTTGGGAGACCCAGTACTTC	CASSLDPGRGFWETQYF
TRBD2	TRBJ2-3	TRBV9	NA	TGTGCCAGCACCCAAGCGGGGGGAGTGACAGATACGCAGTATTTT	CASTQAGGVTDTQYF
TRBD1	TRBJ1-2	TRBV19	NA	TGTGCCAGTAGTCCCCCGGACAGGAACTTTATCTATGGCTACACCTTC	CASSPPDRNFIYGYTF
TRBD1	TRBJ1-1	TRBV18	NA	TGTGCCAGCTCACCAACAGGGGATACTGAAGCTTTCTTT	CASSPTGDTEAFF
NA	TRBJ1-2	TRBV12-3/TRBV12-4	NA	TGTGCCAGCAGTTTTGTCCATAACTATGGCTACACCTTC	CASSFVHNYGYTF
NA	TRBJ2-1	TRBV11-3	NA	TGTGCCAGCAGCTTAGTTTCCCAGGGGGGTGGTGAGCAGTTCTTC	CASSLVSQGGGEQFF
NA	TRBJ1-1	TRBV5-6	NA	TGTGCCAGCAGCTCAACAGAGTACAGTAGAAAAGCTTTCTTT	CASSSTEYSRKAFF
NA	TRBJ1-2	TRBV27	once	TGTGCCAGCAGTTTCCAAGAGGGGGCTAACTATGGCTACACCTTC	CASSFQEGANYGYTF
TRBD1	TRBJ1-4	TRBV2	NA	TGTGCCAGCAGTTTACAGGGGGCTGGGGATGAAAAACTGTTTTTT	CASSLQGAGDEKLFF
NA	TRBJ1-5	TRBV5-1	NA	TGCGCCAGCAGCTTTTCGGGAGAAGAGCAGCCCCAGCATTTT	CASSFSGEEQPQHF
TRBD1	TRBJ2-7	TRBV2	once	TGTGCCAGCACTAAAAGGACAGGTAAATACGAGCAGTACTTC	CASTKRTGKYEQYF
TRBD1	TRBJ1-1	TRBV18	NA	TGTGCCAGCTCACCCGGGACAGGGGGCCACACTGAAGCTTTCTTT	CASSPGTGGHTEAFF
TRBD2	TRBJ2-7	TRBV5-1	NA	TGCGCCAGCAGCTTGGAGACTAGCGGGGGGTTTTACGAGCAGTACTTC	CASSLETSGGFYEQYF
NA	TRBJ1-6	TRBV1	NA	TGCACCAGCAGCCCAGTGGGACAGGACCTCTATAATTCACCCCTCCACTTT	CTSSPVGQDLYNSPLHF
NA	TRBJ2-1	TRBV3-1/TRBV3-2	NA	TGTGCCAGCAGCCGGCGGGGTGGGTTGAATGAGCAGTTCTTC	CASSRRGGLNEQFF
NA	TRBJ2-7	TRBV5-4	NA	TGTGCCAGCAGCCTAGGGGAATCTACGTTGCAGTACTTC	CASSLGESTLQYF
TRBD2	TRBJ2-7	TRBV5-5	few	TGTGCCAGCAGCTTGGTTGTGGGGGGGTCCTACGAGCAGTACTTC	CASSLVVGGSYEQYF
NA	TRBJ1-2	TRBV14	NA	TGTGCCAGCAGCCGAAGCGCGGTTCCTACCTATGGCTACACCTTC	CASSRSAVPTYGYTF
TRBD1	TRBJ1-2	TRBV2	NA	TGTGCCAGCAGTGAAGCGCAGGGGGTCATCTATGGCTACACCTTC	CASSEAQGVIYGYTF
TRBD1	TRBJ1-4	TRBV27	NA	TGTGCCAGCAGTTTGAGGGGGATGACAGGGAATGAAAAACTGTTTTTT	CASSLRGMTGNEKLFF